Shown below are 24 T cell receptor beta chains from a single sample sequenced in a study of blood T cells in healthy people across ages. Together with a sample-barcoded 5' primer, a J-beta primer mix was included in a second PCR lasting about 7 to 12 cycles. Using its own MiXCR run on the 5' RACE reads, TCRdb lists one record per CDR3 protein. Of around 690,000 distinct CDR3 sequences listed, 58% were seen once; the top ten hold more than 35%. Sequencing was performed on blood. Receptors originate from a man aged 60 to 69 in good health.

This clonotype was detected once. The rearrangement links TRBV12-3 or TRBV12-4 to TRBJ2-4; D might be TRBD2 (5 bases). Trimming shortened V by 5 bases and J by 2 bases, and 10 bases separated the two germline ends. CDR3 length: 14 amino acids. The CDR3, as DNA: TGTGCCAGCAGTAAAGGACTGTCCAAAAACATTCAGTACTTC. This translates into CASSKGLSKNIQYF.

This sequence joins TRBV7-2 and TRBJ2-7; possibly TRBD1 for D (6 bases). CDR1 is SGHTA, CDR2 FQGNSA, per germline. The CDR3 loop spans 14 amino acids. Trimming left V 5 bases short and J 2 bases short, with 13 bases between. The chain's CDR3 is CASSPGVYPYEQYF. The CDR3 DNA sequence: TGTGCCAGCAGCCCAGGGGTCTACCCCTACGAGCAGTACTTC.

The chain uses TRBV6-4 and TRBJ2-5, with D possibly called TRBD1 or TRBD2 (5 bases each). Trimming removed 5 bases from V and 5 bases from J, with 12 bases in between. Germline assignment: CDR1 MRHNA and CDR2 SNTAGT. This CDR3 has 13 amino acids. CDR3 nucleotide sequence: TGTGCCAGCAGTTCCGGGGCGCGGGAGACCCAGTACTTC. The encoded protein is CASSSGARETQYF.

This chain uses TRBV12-3 or TRBV12-4 with TRBJ2-1; D uncertain. The CDR3 loop spans 15 amino acids. Trimming took 2 bases from V and 0 from J, leaving 8 bases between them. DNA of the CDR3: TGTGCCAGCAGTTTAAAGACCGCCTCCTACAATGAGCAGTTCTTC. Protein sequence: CASSLKTASYNEQFF.

The V gene is TRBV5-1, the J gene TRBJ1-1; 8 bases line up with TRBD1. Germline V lookup: CDR1 SGHRS, CDR2 YFSETQ. V lost 0 bases and J lost 8; bases outside the gene matches: 6. This CDR3 has 14 residues. CDR3 protein: CASSLARQGNEAFF. The CDR3 DNA follows: TGCGCCAGCAGCTTGGCCCGACAGGGGAACGAAGCTTTCTTT.

This clonotype was seen repeatedly, ten times or more. This chain joins TRBV20-1 and TRBJ1-5; D remains ambiguous. In germline, CDR1 is DFQATT, CDR2 SNEGSKA (reference sequence). Trimming stripped 0 bases from V and 4 bases from J, with 16 bases between. CDR3 length: 16 residues. The CDR3 region is CSARDGAEGPNQPQHF. As DNA, the CDR3 is TGCAGTGCTAGAGATGGTGCCGAAGGGCCTAATCAGCCCCAGCATTTT.

In this sample, this clonotype turned up a few times. The chain combines TRBV7-9 with TRBJ1-1, with a possible D match to TRBD1 (5 bases). The CDR3 consists of 14 residues. CDR1 is SEHNR, CDR2 FQNEAQ, per germline (reference sequence). V gave up 1 base and J gave up 4 bases, with 10 bases separating them. In nucleotides, the CDR3 is TGTGCCAGCAGCTTAGGCTGGGGGGGCACTGAAGCTTTCTTT. Encoded protein: CASSLGWGGTEAFF.

This sequence joins TRBV4-2 and TRBJ2-3; 13 bases fit TRBD2. CDR3 length: 15 amino acids. Germline V gene lookup returns CDR1 LGHNA and CDR2 YNFKEQ. V lost 4 bases, J lost 5 bases, and 3 bases stayed unmatched. The CDR3 DNA sequence: TGTGCCAGCAGCCGGACTAGCGGGGGATTAGATACGCAGTATTTT. Translated: CASSRTSGGLDTQYF.

V and J are TRBV5-1 and TRBJ1-1; D is uncertain. There are 15 residues in the CDR3. CDR1 is SGHRS and CDR2 is YFSETQ in the germline V gene. Trimming took 0 bases from V and 2 from J, leaving 11 bases between them. CDR3 nucleotides: TGCGCCAGCAGCTTGGAAGTTGTCACTAACACTGAAGCTTTCTTT. Residues: CASSLEVVTNTEAFF. Looking up the rest from reference TRBV5-1 and TRBJ1-1 gives the full variable domain: KAGVTQTPRYLIKTRGQQVTLSCSPISGHRSVSWYQQTPGQGLQFLFEYFSETQRNKGNFPGRFSGRQFSNSRSEMNVSTLELGDSALYLCASSLEVVTNTEAFFGQGTRLTVV.

The J gene is TRBJ1-1, the V gene TRBV5-1; D gene ambiguous. CDR3 length equals 15 residues. Germline CDR1 reads SGHRS; CDR2 reads YFSETQ. V was clipped by 0 bases and J by 2 bases, with 11 bases between them. The CDR3 spells CASSLGPVGNTEAFF. Here the CDR3 DNA reads TGCGCCAGCAGCTTGGGGCCTGTGGGTAACACTGAAGCTTTCTTT.

The genes are TRBV5-1 and TRBJ1-5; tentatively, D is TRBD1 (5 bases). Germline V lookup: CDR1 SGHRS, CDR2 YFSETQ. V lost 2 bases to trimming and J lost 2 bases, with 17 bases between them. This CDR3 region has 17 residues. This CDR3 reads CASSLGPSGGGNQPQHF. In DNA form, the CDR3 reads TGCGCCAGCAGCTTAGGGCCGTCGGGGGGTGGCAATCAGCCCCAGCATTTT.

In this sample, this clonotype turned up once. The CDR3 does not close with the conserved phenylalanine or tryptophan, likely indicating a read error. The chain has TRBV19 and TRBJ1-2, with unresolved D. Per germline, CDR1 LNHDA and CDR2 SQIVND (reference sequence). V gave up 5 bases and J gave up 0 bases, with 10 bases separating them. The CDR3 consists of 14 residues. CDR3: CASSGIHSNYGYTV. CDR3 sequence (DNA): TGTGCCAGTAGTGGTATCCATTCTAACTATGGCTACACCGTC.

V and J are TRBV5-1 and TRBJ2-1; TRBD2 might be the D (5 bases). Germline V gene data show CDR1 as SGHRS and CDR2 as YFSETQ. The V and J ends lost 6 bases and 6 bases respectively, with 22 bases between them. The length of the CDR3 is 16 residues. CDR3 sequence: CASTRADKQGPNEQFF. CDR3 DNA: TGCGCCAGCACGCGGGCCGATAAGCAAGGGCCCAATGAGCAGTTCTTC.

This clonotype was found a few times. V is TRBV29-1 and J is TRBJ1-1, with D possibly being TRBD1 (5 bases). CDR1 is SQVTM, CDR2 ANQGSEA, per germline. V was clipped by 2 bases and J by 5 bases, with 12 bases between them. The CDR3 extends over 13 amino acids. The CDR3 loop reads CSVERGEGTEAFF. In DNA form, the CDR3 reads TGCAGCGTTGAAAGGGGAGAGGGAACTGAAGCTTTCTTT.

This chain uses TRBV6-5 with TRBJ1-2, with no clear D. Germline V CDR1 and CDR2: MNHEY, SVGAGI. This CDR3 has 14 residues. Trimming shortened V by 2 bases and J by 7 bases, and 14 bases separated the two germline ends. The CDR3 sequence: CASSYADPGGGYTF. The CDR3 DNA sequence: TGTGCCAGCAGTTACGCAGATCCAGGCGGTGGCTACACCTTC.

The chain carries TRBV5-1 and TRBJ1-6; no firm D call. The V end was cut by 2 bases, the J end by 7 bases, with 13 bases between. CDR3 length equals 15 residues. Germline-derived CDR1 and CDR2 are SGHRS and YFSETQ. In nucleotides, the CDR3 is TGCGCCAGCAGCTTAGGAGGGATAGGGAATTCACCCCTCCACTTT. It encodes CASSLGGIGNSPLHF.

The sample holds a few counts of this clonotype. The rearrangement links TRBV20-1 to TRBJ2-1, with TRBD2 matching 7 bases. Germline V gene lookup returns CDR1 DFQATT and CDR2 SNEGSKA (reference sequence). The V gene end was trimmed by 1 base and the J gene end by 10 bases; junction bases not matched to a gene: 10. The CDR3 covers 14 residues. Here the CDR3 reads CSARAPIGGYEQFF. In DNA, the CDR3 is TGCAGTGCTAGAGCCCCCATCGGGGGGTACGAGCAGTTCTTC.

The chain links TRBV18 to TRBJ2-1; tentative D call: TRBD2 (6 bases). The CDR3 covers 15 residues. From germline, CDR1 is KGHSH and CDR2 LQKENI. V lost 1 base, J lost 9 bases, and 16 bases lay in between. The CDR3 DNA sequence: TGTGCCAGCTCACCACTAGCCCCGGGAGCAGGTGAGCAGTTCTTC. Translated: CASSPLAPGAGEQFF.

Written as DNA, the CDR3 is TGTGCCATCAGTGAGGCCACCAGCTATGGCTACACCTTC. Amino acids: CAISEATSYGYTF. The chain uses TRBV10-3 and TRBJ1-2; D not resolved. CDR3 length equals 13 residues. CDR1 is ENHRY and CDR2 is SYGVKD in the germline V gene. V lost 2 bases and J lost 4, with 8 bases in between.

The chain links TRBV10-3 to TRBJ2-7, with D tentatively TRBD1 or TRBD2 (5 bases each). Germline assignment: CDR1 ENHRY and CDR2 SYGVKD. This CDR3 has 13 amino acids. The V end was cut by 10 bases, the J end by 5 bases, with 18 bases between. CDR3 protein: CATALGVTDEQYF. The CDR3 nucleotides read TGTGCCACCGCCCTGGGGGTTACCGACGAGCAGTACTTC.

The chain employs TRBV20-1 and TRBJ2-1, with D possibly matching TRBD2 (6 bases). V was trimmed by 0 bases and J by 6 bases, leaving 9 bases between them. This CDR3 contains 13 residues. The germline CDR1 and CDR2 sequences are DFQATT and SNEGSKA (reference sequence). The CDR3 sequence: CSAREGGLNEQFF. In DNA form, the CDR3 reads TGCAGTGCTAGAGAGGGAGGACTCAATGAGCAGTTCTTC.

This clonotype was recorded once. This chain connects TRBV7-2 to TRBJ2-3, with D possibly being TRBD2 (7 bases). The V end was cut by 5 bases, the J end by 2 bases, with 20 bases between. This CDR3 has 17 amino acids. Germline CDR1 reads SGHTA; CDR2 reads FQGNSA. The CDR3 spells CASSPRRGGPSTDTQYF. In DNA, the CDR3 is TGTGCCAGCAGCCCCCGGAGGGGGGGCCCGTCCACAGATACGCAGTATTTT.

This clonotype showed up just a few times. The chain joins TRBV29-1 to TRBJ1-6; 10 bases fit TRBD1. The CDR3 spans 14 residues. V gave up 6 bases and J gave up 8 bases; unmatched junction bases: 7. Germline V gene sequence: CDR1 SQVTM, CDR2 ANQGSEA. Here the CDR3 DNA reads TGCAGCGTGCCCCGGGACAGGGGATATTCACCCCTCCACTTT. This codes for CSVPRDRGYSPLHF.

This clonotype occurred a few times. At one boundary the junction diverges from the germline segment, which might be a read error. The DNA for the CDR3 is TGTGCCAGCAGCCAAGGGCTCCCAGATGGCTATACCTTC. As protein: CASSQGLPDGYTF. The rearrangement links TRBV16 to TRBJ1-2; D remains unclear. Germline V gene data show CDR1 as KGHSY and CDR2 as FQNENV. The CDR3 has 13 residues. The whole variable domain, remainder taken from reference TRBV16 and TRBJ1-2, is GEEVAQTPKHLVRGEGQKAKLYCAPIKGHSYVFWYQQVLKNEFKFLISFQNENVFDETGMPKERFSAKCLPNSPCSLEIQATKLEDSAVYFCASSQGLPDGYTFGSGTRLTVV.